A single TCR beta chain is shown here with its context. Relative to the germline gene, one junction end is altered; a read error may explain this. This sample was included in a study of control samples from healthy donors and cancer patients. Clones were sequenced by immunoSEQ multiplex PCR, and TCRdb holds only the in-frame ones, with some missing. The table has some 100,000 clones, roughly nine tenths seen once; the top ten hold about 4.7%. The germline gives CDR1 MDHEN, CDR2 SYDVKM. The CDR3 has 17 residues. Sequencing was performed on blood. This sequence joins TRBV28 and TRBJ1-4; 7 positions agree with TRBD1. The sequence derives from a human donor in good health. The donor label of this sample is uncertain. CDR3 protein: CASTTLRDGTAKEKLFF. The CDR3 DNA sequence: TGTGCCAGCACCACATTAAGGGACGGGACAGCTAAAGAAAAACTGTTTTTT.